Each of the 8 T cell receptor beta chains below was sequenced from the same sample in a study of T cell responses to AZD1222 COVID-19 vaccine. Using immunoSEQ multiplex PCR, the repertoire was profiled, and TCRdb retains in-frame clones only, with some absent. Of 180,000 or so clones listed, 90% to 95% are singletons. The specimen was peripheral blood, collected 28 days after the second AZD1222 dose. Receptors were obtained from an adult who received the AZD1222 COVID-19 vaccine.

Only one count was recorded for this clone. The J gene is TRBJ1-3, the V gene TRBV7-2, with D maybe TRBD1 (5 bases). V gave up 3 bases and J gave up 4 bases, with 13 bases separating them. The germline gives CDR1 SGHTA, CDR2 FQGNSA. The CDR3 consists of 15 residues. In DNA, the CDR3 is TGTGCCAGCAGCTTTTCCCGACAGCGGGGAAACACCATATATTTT. Translation gives CASSFSRQRGNTIYF.

The chain recombines TRBV6-2 or TRBV6-3 with TRBJ1-2, with 10 bases identical to TRBD1. The CDR3 runs 17 residues. The trim removed 1 base at V and 3 bases at J, leaving 8 bases unmatched. From germline, CDR1 is MNHEY and CDR2 SVGEGT. The DNA for the CDR3 is TGTGCCAGCAGTTACTTGGGACAGGGGATCGCACACTATGGCTACACCTTC. Translating gives CASSYLGQGIAHYGYTF.

The chain couples TRBV28 to TRBJ1-1; D remains ambiguous. The CDR3 runs 14 residues. Looked up from germline, CDR1 is MDHEN and CDR2 is SYDVKM. The V end lost 4 bases, the J end lost 0 bases, and 9 bases lay between the germline ends. DNA of the CDR3: TGTGCCAGCAGTTCACTCGGACTGAACACTGAAGCTTTCTTT. It is translated as CASSSLGLNTEAFF.

The genes are TRBV2 and TRBJ1-5; D gene unclear. With 3 bases removed from V and 2 bases from J, the gap between germline ends came to 11 bases. This CDR3 region has 15 residues. CDR1 is SNHLY, CDR2 FYNNEI, per germline. CDR3 coding DNA: TGTGCCAGCAGTGACTCCACGGGAGGCAATCAGCCCCAGCATTTT. Residues: CASSDSTGGNQPQHF.

This chain joins TRBV9 and TRBJ2-7, with 8 bases lining up with TRBD2. V was pared by 3 bases and J by 1 base, with 12 bases of the junction left unmatched. The CDR3 length is 17 residues. Germline V gene sequence: CDR1 SGDLS, CDR2 YYNGEE. In DNA, the CDR3 is TGTGCCAGCAGCGAGACAGGCCGGGGGACTAGTTCCTACGAGCAGTACTTC. Translated, it gives CASSETGRGTSSYEQYF.

J is TRBJ2-4 and V is TRBV2, with D hard to call. Germline V gives CDR1 SNHLY, CDR2 FYNNEI. V lost 8 bases, J lost 2 bases, and 16 bases lay in between. The CDR3 has 15 amino acids. The CDR3 region has the DNA TGTGCCAGCCATAGCAGCCGGCTTTCCAAAAACATTCAGTACTTC. It codes for CASHSSRLSKNIQYF.

This chain joins TRBV30 and TRBJ1-2, with D possibly matching TRBD1 (5 bases). V was cut by 1 base and J by 7 bases, with 13 bases left in between. This CDR3 region has 13 residues. Germline V gene lookup returns CDR1 GTSNPN and CDR2 SVGIG (reference sequence). CDR3 loop: CAWSARGVGGYTF. DNA of the CDR3: TGTGCCTGGAGTGCTAGGGGAGTAGGTGGCTACACCTTC. The entire variable domain, with the rest obtained from reference TRBV30 and TRBJ1-2, is as follows: SQTIHQWPATLVQPVGSPLSLECTVEGTSNPNLYWYRQAAGRGLQLLFYSVGIGQISSEVPQNLSASRPQDRQFILSSKKLLLSDSGFYLCAWSARGVGGYTFGSGTRLTVV.

The gene calls are TRBV12-5 and TRBJ1-1, with D unclear. The CDR3 consists of 16 residues. The germline V gene has CDR1 LGHNT and CDR2 FRNRAP. V dropped 2 bases and J dropped 7 bases, with 20 bases sitting between them. The CDR3: CASGLPPGRRRGEAFF. CDR3 sequence (DNA): TGTGCTAGTGGTTTGCCCCCTGGACGGAGGCGAGGTGAAGCTTTCTTT.